The T cell receptor (beta chain) under discussion was sequenced for a study of OX40 agonist ivuxolimab in advanced cancers. Here immunoSEQ multiplex PCR was the method, and the copy in TCRdb shows in-frame clones only, minus some. In the table there are around 67,000 clones, roughly nine tenths of which are singletons. This sequence originates from an adult with an advanced solid tumor such as melanoma, head and neck, liver or kidney cancer. Sequencing was performed on CD4+ or CD8+ T cells sorted from blood, taken in a trial of the OX40 agonist ivuxolimab.

The CDR3 protein is CASSVGLGQGTQYF. The CDR3 DNA sequence: TGTGCCAGCAGCGTAGGGTTGGGGCAGGGGACGCAGTATTTT. The chain has TRBV9 and TRBJ2-3, with D perhaps TRBD1 (6 bases). Germline CDR1 is SGDLS and CDR2 is YYNGEE. Trimming removed 0 bases at V and 9 bases at J, with 14 bases between. This CDR3 comprises 14 residues.